This T cell receptor beta chain was observed in a study of blood T cell repertoires in COVID-19. Background on the study: T cells, B-cell-depleted T cells, or PBMCs provided the cDNA or gDNA that served as material.

The authors' processing: Amplification from reference gene primers served as the basis for estimated nucleated cell counts. Assay used: immunoSEQ multiplex PCR; TCRdb lists only in-frame clones, some missing. The V and J calls and clone size were taken over from that table, and D and trimming were inferred from the DNA. This table has approximately 280,000 clones, 80% to 95% appearing once. Seattle researchers signed up patients amid active infection and tracked them longitudinally. The V gene lost 2 bases and the J gene lost 5 bases, with 3 bases spanning the gap. CDR3 length: 11 amino acids. The germline gives CDR1 SEHNR, CDR2 FQNEAQ (reference sequence).

This TCR came from a woman aged 25 to 39 with COVID-19, enrolled during active disease. Sequencing used peripheral blood. This chain connects TRBV7-9 to TRBJ2-5; D is unclear. The DNA for the CDR3 is TGTGCCAGCAGCTTACTGGAGACCCAGTACTTC. Residues: CASSLLETQYF.